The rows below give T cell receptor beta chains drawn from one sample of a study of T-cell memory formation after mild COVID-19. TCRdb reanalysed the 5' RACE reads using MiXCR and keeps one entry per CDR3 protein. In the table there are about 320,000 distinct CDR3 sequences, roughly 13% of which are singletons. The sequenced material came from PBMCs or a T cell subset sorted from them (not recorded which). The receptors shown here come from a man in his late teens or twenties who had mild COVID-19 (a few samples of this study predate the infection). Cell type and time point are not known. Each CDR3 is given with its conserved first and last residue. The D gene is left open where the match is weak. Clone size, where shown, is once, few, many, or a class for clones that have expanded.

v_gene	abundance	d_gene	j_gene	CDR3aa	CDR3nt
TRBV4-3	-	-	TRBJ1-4	CASSQGGLTNEKLFF	TGCGCCAGCAGCCAAGGAGGACTTACTAATGAAAAACTGTTTTTT
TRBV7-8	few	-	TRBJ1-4	CASSPSGATNEKLFF	TGTGCCAGCAGCCCATCGGGTGCAACTAATGAAAAACTGTTTTTT
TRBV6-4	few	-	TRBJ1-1	CASSDSSEHTEAFF	TGTGCCAGCAGTGACTCTTCGGAGCACACTGAAGCTTTCTTT
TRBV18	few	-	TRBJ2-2	CASFISDRTGELFF	TGTGCCAGCTTCATTTCGGACAGAACCGGGGAGCTGTTTTTT
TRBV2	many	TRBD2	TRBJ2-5	CASSPFSGVQETQYF	TGTGCCAGCAGCCCCTTTAGCGGGGTCCAAGAGACCCAGTACTTC
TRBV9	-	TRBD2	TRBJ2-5	CASSRGASGLETQYF	TGTGCCAGCAGCCGAGGGGCTAGCGGGTTAGAGACCCAGTACTTC
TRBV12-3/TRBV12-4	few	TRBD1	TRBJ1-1	CASSPGTGGVGGAFF	TGTGCCAGCAGCCCCGGGACAGGGGGCGTGGGGGGGGCTTTCTTT
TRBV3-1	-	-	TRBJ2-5	CASSQGLQGGQETQYF	TGTGCCAGCAGCCAAGGCCTTCAGGGGGGACAAGAGACCCAGTACTTC
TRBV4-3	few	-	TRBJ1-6	CASSQGPGQNSPLHF	TGCGCCAGCAGCCAAGGGCCCGGGCAAAATTCACCCCTCCACTTT
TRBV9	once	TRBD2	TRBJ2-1	CASSGGLGPYNEQFF	TGTGCCAGCAGCGGGGGACTAGGGCCATACAATGAGCAGTTCTTC
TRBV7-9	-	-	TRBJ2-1	CASSPRGLLHNEQFF	TGTGCCAGCAGCCCGAGGGGACTCCTGCACAATGAGCAGTTCTTC
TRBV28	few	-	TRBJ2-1	CASGLTFSSYNEQFF	TGTGCCAGCGGGCTTACGTTCTCCTCCTACAATGAGCAGTTCTTC
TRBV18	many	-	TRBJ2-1	CASSWRGGDEQFF	TGTGCCAGCTCTTGGCGCGGAGGGGATGAGCAGTTCTTC
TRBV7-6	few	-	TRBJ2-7	CASSTYNSYEQYF	TGTGCCAGCAGCACTTACAACTCCTACGAGCAGTACTTC
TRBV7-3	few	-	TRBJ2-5	CASSRALGETQYF	TGTGCCAGCTCTAGAGCTTTGGGAGAGACCCAGTACTTC
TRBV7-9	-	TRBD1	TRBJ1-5	CASSLTSGGPQPQHF	TGTGCCAGCAGCTTAACCTCAGGGGGCCCTCAGCCCCAGCATTTT
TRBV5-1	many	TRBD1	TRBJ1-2	CASSPGQGEGYTF	TGCGCCAGCAGCCCGGGACAGGGTGAGGGCTACACCTTC
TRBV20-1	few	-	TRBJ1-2	CSARADGWGYTF	TGCAGTGCTAGAGCGGACGGATGGGGCTACACCTTC
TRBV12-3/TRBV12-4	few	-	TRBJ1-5	CASSSVQVLNQPQHF	TGTGCCAGCAGTTCGGTACAAGTGCTCAATCAGCCCCAGCATTTT
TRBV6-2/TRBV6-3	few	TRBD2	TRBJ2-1	CASRPTVLAALSSYNEQFF	TGTGCCAGCAGACCCACTGTCCTAGCGGCCCTGAGCTCCTACAATGAGCAGTTCTTC
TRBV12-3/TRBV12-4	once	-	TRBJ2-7	CASSLGGKQYF	TGTGCCAGCAGTTTAGGGGGGAAGCAGTACTTC
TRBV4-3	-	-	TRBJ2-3	CASSPWTENTDTQYF	TGCGCCAGCAGCCCTTGGACAGAAAACACAGATACGCAGTATTTT
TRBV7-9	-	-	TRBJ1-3	CASSSARRGGNTIYF	TGTGCCAGCAGCTCGGCCCGGAGGGGGGGAAACACCATATATTTT
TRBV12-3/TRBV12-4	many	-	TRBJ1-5	CASSWEASNQPQHF	TGTGCCAGCAGTTGGGAAGCTAGCAATCAGCCCCAGCATTTT
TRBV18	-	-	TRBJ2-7	CASSPPDPVGGEQYF	TGTGCCAGCTCACCCCCGGACCCCGTTGGAGGGGAGCAGTACTTC
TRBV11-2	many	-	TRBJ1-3	CASSQTDAASSGNTIYF	TGTGCCAGCAGCCAAACGGACGCCGCGAGCTCTGGAAACACCATATATTTT
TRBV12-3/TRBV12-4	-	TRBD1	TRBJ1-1	CASMWTGRTEAFF	TGTGCCAGCATGTGGACAGGGAGGACTGAAGCTTTCTTT
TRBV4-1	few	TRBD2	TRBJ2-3	CASSQYAVALPSGRSTDTQYF	TGCGCCAGCAGCCAGTACGCCGTTGCTCTTCCTAGCGGCCGTAGCACAGATACGCAGTATTTT
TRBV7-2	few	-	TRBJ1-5	CASSLDGGLSNQPQHF	TGTGCCAGCAGCTTAGATGGGGGTCTTAGCAATCAGCCCCAGCATTTT
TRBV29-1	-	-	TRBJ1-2	CSVTRGGYTF	TGCAGCGTTACCAGGGGTGGCTACACCTTC
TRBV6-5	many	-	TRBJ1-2	CASSNGGTYGYTF	TGTGCCAGCAGTAACGGGGGGACCTATGGCTACACCTTC
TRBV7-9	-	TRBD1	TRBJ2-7	CASSPRGQPLTEQYF	TGTGCCAGCAGCCCTCGGGGACAGCCCCTAACCGAGCAGTACTTC
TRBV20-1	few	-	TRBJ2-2	CSARRSWARGGGELFF	TGCAGTGCGAGGAGGTCGTGGGCCAGGGGTGGCGGGGAGCTGTTTTTT
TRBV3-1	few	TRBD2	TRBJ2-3	CASSQSGAAGRTDTQYF	TGTGCCAGCAGCCAAAGTGGAGCAGCGGGGCGTACAGATACGCAGTATTTT
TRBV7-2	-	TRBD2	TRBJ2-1	CASTSGGTTYNEQFF	TGTGCCAGCACCTCGGGGGGGACTACCTACAATGAGCAGTTCTTC
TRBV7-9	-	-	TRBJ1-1	CASSLQGGGDTEAFF	TGTGCCAGCAGCTTGCAGGGTGGGGGGGACACTGAAGCTTTCTTT
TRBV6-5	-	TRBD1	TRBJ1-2	CASSYRGQGTYGYTF	TGTGCCAGCAGTTACAGGGGACAGGGGACCTATGGCTACACCTTC
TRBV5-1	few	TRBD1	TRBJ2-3	CASSLVQGAADTQYF	TGCGCCAGCAGCTTGGTGCAGGGGGCTGCAGATACGCAGTATTTT
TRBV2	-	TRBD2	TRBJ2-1	CASSASGVVNEQFF	TGTGCCAGCAGTGCTAGCGGGGTGGTGAATGAGCAGTTCTTC
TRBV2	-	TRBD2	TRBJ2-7	CASRQTGTSGGVNSYEQYF	TGTGCCAGCAGGCAAACCGGGACTAGCGGGGGGGTAAACTCCTACGAGCAGTACTTC
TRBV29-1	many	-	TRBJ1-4	CSVEVGRGTNEKLFF	TGCAGCGTTGAAGTCGGAAGGGGAACTAATGAAAAACTGTTTTTT
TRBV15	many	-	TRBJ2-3	CATSRDRVDTQYF	TGTGCCACCAGCAGAGATAGGGTAGATACGCAGTATTTT
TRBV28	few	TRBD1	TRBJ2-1	CASRLNRGWKDEQFF	TGTGCCAGCAGACTAAACAGGGGTTGGAAGGATGAGCAGTTCTTC
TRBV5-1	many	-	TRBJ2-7	CASRDPGGSYEQYF	TGCGCCAGCCGGGACCCGGGCGGATCCTACGAGCAGTACTTC
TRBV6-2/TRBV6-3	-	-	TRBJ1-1	CASSWVGSRNTEAFF	TGTGCCAGCAGTTGGGTAGGATCACGAAACACTGAAGCTTTCTTT
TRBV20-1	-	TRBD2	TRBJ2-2	CSARLTSGGLTGELFF	TGCAGTGCTAGACTGACTAGCGGGGGGCTGACCGGGGAGCTGTTTTTT
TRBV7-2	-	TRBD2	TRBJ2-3	CASSLIAGAKGDTQYF	TGTGCCAGCAGCTTAATAGCGGGGGCTAAGGGAGATACGCAGTATTTT
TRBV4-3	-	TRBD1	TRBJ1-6	CASSQDRQGGYHSPLHF	TGCGCCAGCAGCCAAGATCGGCAGGGGGGGTACCATTCACCCCTCCACTTT
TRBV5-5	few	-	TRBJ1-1	CASSFDSPRVNTEAFF	TGTGCCAGCAGTTTTGACAGTCCTCGGGTCAACACTGAAGCTTTCTTT
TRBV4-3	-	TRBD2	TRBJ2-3	CASSHLSTSGGARTDTQYF	TGCGCCAGCAGCCATCTGAGCACTAGCGGGGGGGCCCGGACAGATACGCAGTATTTT
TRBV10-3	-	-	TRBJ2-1	CASLGGSVNEQFF	TGTGCCAGCCTGGGAGGTTCCGTCAATGAGCAGTTCTTC
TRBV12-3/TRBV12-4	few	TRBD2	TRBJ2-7	CASSFELAGYYEQYF	TGTGCCAGCAGTTTTGAACTAGCGGGGTACTACGAGCAGTACTTC